This T cell receptor beta chain was retrieved from a study of blood T cell repertoires in COVID-19. In the study overall: T cells, B-cell-depleted T cells, or PBMCs provided the cDNA or gDNA that served as material.

One Seattle source followed patients from active infection through their disease course. Germline-derived CDR1 and CDR2 are SGHKS and YYEKEE (reference sequence). After removal of 4 bases from V and 0 bases from J, the junction contained 6 bases not matched to a gene. The CDR3 has 16 residues. Authors' data handling: For nucleated cells, counts were estimated from reference gene primer amplification. Data came from immunoSEQ multiplex PCR; TCRdb stores just in-frame clones and leaves some out. V, J and clone size derive from that table, while D and trimming were established from the DNA sequence. The table shows some 220,000 clones, with about 90% occurring only once.

The chain is built from TRBV5-5 and TRBJ2-7; 11 positions agree with TRBD2. The sequence derives from a man aged 25 to 45 with COVID-19, enrolled during active disease. Sample: peripheral blood. The CDR3 region is CASSPRLAGSSYEQYF. In nucleotides, the CDR3 is TGTGCCAGCAGCCCACGACTAGCGGGGTCCTCCTACGAGCAGTACTTC.